This T cell receptor beta chain emerged from a study of OX40 agonist ivuxolimab in advanced cancers. Study-level findings and limits: Circulating CD4+ and CD8+ T cells showed clonal expansion by week 6 at 0.1 to 3.0 mg/kg.

Points on this clone: Its antigen is not identified.

This CDR3 is built from 12 residues. Germline values: CDR1 MNHNS, CDR2 SASEGT. The germline V and J ends were trimmed by 8 bases and 2 bases, with 9 bases remaining between them. The data were produced by immunoSEQ multiplex PCR, yet TCRdb's version contains in-frame clones alone and is incomplete. Here the sample spans approximately 70,000 clones, roughly 90% being singletons. The gene calls are TRBV6-1 and TRBJ1-2; D gene ambiguous. This TCR came from an adult with an advanced solid tumor such as melanoma, head and neck, liver or kidney cancer. Sample: CD4+ or CD8+ T cells sorted from blood, taken in a trial of the OX40 agonist ivuxolimab. The CDR3, as DNA: TGTGCCAGCGGTAGCTTCAACTATGGCTACACCTTC. Residues: CASGSFNYGYTF.